This TCR beta chain originates from a study of identifying expanded T cells in peripheral blood. Assay used: immunoSEQ multiplex PCR; TCRdb lists only in-frame clones, some missing. The sample holds approximately 63,000 clones, 80% to 90% seen once. The sequence came from a person aged 18 to 69 in good health. The sequencing sample was made of blood.

The CDR3, as DNA: TGTGCCAGCAGTTACGATGGAGCAGGGGCAGAAAAACTGTTTTTT. This sequence encodes CASSYDGAGAEKLFF. The genes are TRBV6-5 and TRBJ1-4; D possibly corresponds to TRBD1 (6 bases). CDR1 and CDR2 (germline): MNHEY, SVGAGI. V lost 2 bases and J 8 bases, leaving 15 bases between the germline ends. This CDR3 region has 15 residues.